The text below deals with one T cell receptor beta chain. The target antigen is unknown. Following RNA extraction, reverse transcription yielded cDNA that acted as the sequencing template. Data came from immunoSEQ multiplex PCR; TCRdb stores just in-frame clones and leaves some out. The sample holds approximately 210,000 clones, approximately 56% seen once. This CDR3 contains 12 residues. Looked up from germline, CDR1 is SQVTM and CDR2 is ANQGSEA. Trimming left V 7 bases short and J 2 bases short, with 10 bases between. This sample is part of a study of CD8+ T cells in alopecia areata. Study-level information: Tofacitinib therapy took 6 to 18 months; 6 months off drug came after. Among treated patients, severity was scored by affected scalp area percentage. Study results and caveats: The study found higher clonality in lesional than normal scalp, especially in alopecia totalis/universalis. TCR sharing was clearer in mice than between patients, perhaps partly owing to patient HLA diversity.

The sample's treatment: oral pan-JAK inhibitor, 5-10 mg twice daily. The sequence came from a human donor with alopecia areata. This chain links TRBV29-1 with TRBJ2-3; D is perhaps TRBD1 (5 bases). This specimen consisted of CD4+ T cells sorted from blood, obtained at week 4, from a patient treated with tofacitinib. The CDR3 DNA follows: TGCAGCGCACAGGAGAACACAGATACGCAGTATTTT. Translated: CSAQENTDTQYF.